This T cell receptor (beta chain) is drawn from a study of blood T cell repertoires in COVID-19. In the original analysis: Researchers report that nucleated cell counts were estimated from reference gene primer amplification. Sequenced by immunoSEQ multiplex PCR; TCRdb stores in-frame clones only, minus some. The DNA was the basis for D and trimming; V, J and clone size are from that table. The sample has about 330,000 clones, approximately 88% seen once. In terms of age and location, participants ranged from roughly 18 to 89 years and lived in about two dozen US areas. Donors in Cohort 3 counted as recovered after two negative PCRs, clearance, or symptom resolution. This TCR came from a man in his thirties or forties who had recovered from COVID-19. The source material was PBMCs or T cells enriched from blood (not recorded which).

CDR3 loop: CASSLTGSNTEAFF. The CDR3 nucleotides read TGTGCCAGTAGTTTAACAGGATCTAACACTGAAGCTTTCTTT. The V call is TRBV19, the J call TRBJ1-1; a possible D gene is TRBD1 (5 bases). This CDR3 has 14 amino acids. The V end was cut by 5 bases, the J end by 2 bases, with 12 bases between. Germline CDR1 reads LNHDA; CDR2 reads SQIVND (reference sequence). The entire variable domain, with the rest obtained from reference TRBV19 and TRBJ1-1, is as follows: DGGITQSPKYLFRKEGQNVTLSCEQNLNHDAMYWYRQDPGQGLRLIYYSQIVNDFQKGDIAEGYSVSREKKESFPLTVTSAQKNPTAFYLCASSLTGSNTEAFFGQGTRLTVV.